The rows below give T cell receptor beta chains drawn from one sample of a study of Tregs in tolerant kidney transplant recipients. Libraries were prepared by immunoSEQ multiplex PCR; TCRdb keeps only in-frame clonotypes and omits some of them. Among tens of thousands of clones, roughly 93% were seen once, and the ten largest hold 0.35% to 0.55%. The sequencing here drew on CD4+ T cells from blood, taken before the transplant. All receptors derive from a human donor who received a combined kidney and bone marrow transplant. Both conserved end residues are part of each CDR3. Each record gives: D gene, clone size, V gene, J gene, CDR3 DNA, CDR3 protein. The D gene is left open where the match is weak. Expanded clones get a size class; other rows say once, few or many, or leave the size out.

d_gene: .
abundance: .
v_gene: TRBV1
j_gene: TRBJ2-1
CDR3nt: TGCACCAGCAGCCATGGACAGGGGGCGACTTGCGGCAATGAGCAGTTCTTC
CDR3aa: CTSSHGQGATCGNEQFF

d_gene: .
abundance: .
v_gene: TRBV5-4
j_gene: TRBJ1-1
CDR3nt: TGTGCCAGCACCTTACGGGGTGGCACTGAAGCTTTCTTT
CDR3aa: CASTLRGGTEAFF

d_gene: .
abundance: .
v_gene: TRBV29-1
j_gene: TRBJ1-2
CDR3nt: TGCAGCGGGGGACACCCAGGTGGCTACACCTTC
CDR3aa: CSGGHPGGYTF

d_gene: TRBD1
abundance: once
v_gene: TRBV7-8
j_gene: TRBJ1-1
CDR3nt: TGTGCCAGCAGCTTAGTAGGAGGGGGCGCAGGCACTGAAGCTTTCTTT
CDR3aa: CASSLVGGGAGTEAFF

d_gene: .
abundance: .
v_gene: TRBV6-5
j_gene: TRBJ2-1
CDR3nt: TGTGCCAGCAAAATTGACGGGAGCTCCTACAATGAGCAGTTCTTC
CDR3aa: CASKIDGSSYNEQFF

d_gene: .
abundance: .
v_gene: TRBV30
j_gene: TRBJ1-5
CDR3nt: TGTGCCTGGAGTGCCCTTAGCAATCAGCCCCAGCATTTT
CDR3aa: CAWSALSNQPQHF

d_gene: TRBD1
abundance: .
v_gene: TRBV6-5
j_gene: TRBJ1-2
CDR3nt: TGTGCCAGCAGTTTGTACAGGGGGAACTATGGCTACACCTTC
CDR3aa: CASSLYRGNYGYTF

d_gene: .
abundance: .
v_gene: TRBV18
j_gene: TRBJ2-7
CDR3nt: TGTGCCAGCTCACTAGCGGACGGAACCTACGAGCAGTACTTC
CDR3aa: CASSLADGTYEQYF

d_gene: .
abundance: .
v_gene: TRBV28
j_gene: TRBJ2-1
CDR3nt: TGTGCCAGCAGTTCAGACTTTCTTAGCGAGCAGTTCTTC
CDR3aa: CASSSDFLSEQFF

d_gene: TRBD1
abundance: .
v_gene: TRBV7-9
j_gene: TRBJ1-2
CDR3nt: TGTGCCAGCAGCGCCGGACAGGGACCCTATGGCTACACCTTC
CDR3aa: CASSAGQGPYGYTF

d_gene: TRBD1
abundance: .
v_gene: TRBV18
j_gene: TRBJ1-2
CDR3nt: TGTGCCAGCTCACCACCGACAGGGCGAGGCTATGGCTACACCTTC
CDR3aa: CASSPPTGRGYGYTF

d_gene: TRBD1
abundance: .
v_gene: TRBV30
j_gene: TRBJ2-3
CDR3nt: TGTGCCTGGAGTCCGGGACAGAGCACAGATACGCAGTATTTT
CDR3aa: CAWSPGQSTDTQYF

d_gene: .
abundance: .
v_gene: TRBV9
j_gene: TRBJ1-6
CDR3nt: TGTGCCAGCAGCGTTGACATTTATAATTCCCCCCTCCACTTT
CDR3aa: CASSVDIYNSPLHF

d_gene: .
abundance: .
v_gene: TRBV28
j_gene: TRBJ1-3
CDR3nt: TGTGCCAGTCTTGGAGCTAACTCTGGAAACACCATATATTTT
CDR3aa: CASLGANSGNTIYF

d_gene: .
abundance: .
v_gene: TRBV5-4
j_gene: TRBJ2-7
CDR3nt: TGTGCCAGCAGCTTAAGGGGGGGTACCTACGAGCAGTACTTC
CDR3aa: CASSLRGGTYEQYF

d_gene: TRBD1
abundance: .
v_gene: TRBV4-3
j_gene: TRBJ2-7
CDR3nt: TGCGCCAGCAGCCAAGAGGGGACAGGGGGCGACGAGCAGTACTTC
CDR3aa: CASSQEGTGGDEQYF

d_gene: TRBD1
abundance: once
v_gene: TRBV19
j_gene: TRBJ2-7
CDR3nt: TGTGCCAGTAGTAGACAGGGGTACGAGCAGTACTTC
CDR3aa: CASSRQGYEQYF

d_gene: TRBD1
abundance: .
v_gene: TRBV4-2
j_gene: TRBJ2-7
CDR3nt: TGTGCCAGCAGCCAAGAGTCGGACAGGGCCTACGAGCAGTACTTC
CDR3aa: CASSQESDRAYEQYF

d_gene: .
abundance: .
v_gene: TRBV5-4
j_gene: TRBJ2-3
CDR3nt: TGTGCCAGCAGCCCGCCTAGCTCCGGTACGCAGTATTTT
CDR3aa: CASSPPSSGTQYF

d_gene: .
abundance: .
v_gene: TRBV5-1
j_gene: TRBJ1-2
CDR3nt: TGCGCCAGCAGCATTACCCAGGGCTTGTGGGATAACTATGGCTACACCTTC
CDR3aa: CASSITQGLWDNYGYTF

d_gene: .
abundance: .
v_gene: TRBV27
j_gene: TRBJ1-1
CDR3nt: TGTGCCAGCAGTTTTTTAGGGGCAAACACTGAAGCTTTCTTT
CDR3aa: CASSFLGANTEAFF

d_gene: .
abundance: .
v_gene: TRBV28
j_gene: TRBJ1-6
CDR3nt: TGTGCCAGCGTCGACAGACCAAATTCACCCCTCCACTTT
CDR3aa: CASVDRPNSPLHF

d_gene: TRBD2
abundance: .
v_gene: TRBV5-1
j_gene: TRBJ2-7
CDR3nt: TGCGCCAGCAGCTTGGGCCTAGCGGGATTCGACGAGCAGTACTTC
CDR3aa: CASSLGLAGFDEQYF

d_gene: .
abundance: .
v_gene: TRBV7-2
j_gene: TRBJ1-2
CDR3nt: TGTGCCAGCAGCCCACCGGGGGGCGATCGAGGCTACACCTTC
CDR3aa: CASSPPGGDRGYTF

d_gene: TRBD1
abundance: few
v_gene: TRBV6-1
j_gene: TRBJ2-7
CDR3nt: TGTGCCAGCAGTGCCGGGACAGCCCTCTACGAGCAGTACTTC
CDR3aa: CASSAGTALYEQYF

d_gene: TRBD2
abundance: .
v_gene: TRBV14
j_gene: TRBJ2-3
CDR3nt: TGTGCCAGCAGCCAAAAGCGGGAGATTACAGATACGCAGTATTTT
CDR3aa: CASSQKREITDTQYF

d_gene: .
abundance: .
v_gene: TRBV30
j_gene: TRBJ1-4
CDR3nt: TGTGCCTGGAACCCAGGGAATCGTCCGAATGAAAAACTGTTTTTT
CDR3aa: CAWNPGNRPNEKLFF

d_gene: .
abundance: .
v_gene: TRBV7-2
j_gene: TRBJ1-1
CDR3nt: TGTGCCAGCAGCCCGAGCACCTCCCAAAGAAACCAAGCTTTCTTT
CDR3aa: CASSPSTSQRNQAFF

d_gene: .
abundance: .
v_gene: TRBV5-5
j_gene: TRBJ1-2
CDR3nt: TGTGCCAGCAGTTCTATCAGGGGCTCCTATGGCTACACCTTC
CDR3aa: CASSSIRGSYGYTF

d_gene: TRBD1
abundance: .
v_gene: TRBV5-4
j_gene: TRBJ2-7
CDR3nt: TGTGCCAGCAGCCATCCGGGACAGGGTAACGAGCAGTACTTC
CDR3aa: CASSHPGQGNEQYF

d_gene: .
abundance: once
v_gene: TRBV7-2
j_gene: TRBJ1-2
CDR3nt: TGTGCCAGCACTTTAGGGGGGGTGGGCTATGGCTACACCTTC
CDR3aa: CASTLGGVGYGYTF

d_gene: TRBD1
abundance: .
v_gene: TRBV6-4
j_gene: TRBJ1-1
CDR3nt: TGTGCCAGCAAGCAACAGGGGTCGAACACTGAAGCTTTCTTT
CDR3aa: CASKQQGSNTEAFF

d_gene: TRBD1
abundance: .
v_gene: TRBV7-2
j_gene: TRBJ1-5
CDR3nt: TGTGCCAGCAGCTTATCGGAGGGGGCGTATCAGCCCCAGCATTTT
CDR3aa: CASSLSEGAYQPQHF

d_gene: .
abundance: .
v_gene: TRBV6-5
j_gene: TRBJ1-2
CDR3nt: TGTGCCAGCAGTTACTCCCGTAATAACTATGGCTACACCTTC
CDR3aa: CASSYSRNNYGYTF

d_gene: TRBD2
abundance: once
v_gene: TRBV11-2
j_gene: TRBJ2-7
CDR3nt: TGTGCCAGCAGCTTAGTAGTGTCGCTTAGCGGGAGGAGCTACGAGCAGTACTTC
CDR3aa: CASSLVVSLSGRSYEQYF

d_gene: .
abundance: .
v_gene: TRBV7-2
j_gene: TRBJ2-1
CDR3nt: TGTGCCAGCAGCAAACAGGGGGAGGGCTACAATGAGCAGTTCTTC
CDR3aa: CASSKQGEGYNEQFF

d_gene: .
abundance: .
v_gene: TRBV30
j_gene: TRBJ2-1
CDR3nt: TGTGCCTGGTACAGCGACCGGGAACGGCAGTTCTTC
CDR3aa: CAWYSDRERQFF

d_gene: .
abundance: .
v_gene: TRBV29-1
j_gene: TRBJ2-1
CDR3nt: TGCAGCGTTGACACCCGGACAGTCCAGAAGGGCAATGAGCAGTTCTTC
CDR3aa: CSVDTRTVQKGNEQFF

d_gene: .
abundance: .
v_gene: TRBV15
j_gene: TRBJ2-2
CDR3nt: TGTGCCACCGCCCGGGGTCTCGGGTTGGGGACCGGGGAGCTGTTTTTT
CDR3aa: CATARGLGLGTGELFF

d_gene: TRBD1
abundance: .
v_gene: TRBV5-6
j_gene: TRBJ1-6
CDR3nt: TGTGCCAGCAGCCGGGGGACAGCCGTTAATTCACCCCTCCACTTT
CDR3aa: CASSRGTAVNSPLHF

d_gene: .
abundance: .
v_gene: TRBV4-3
j_gene: TRBJ2-1
CDR3nt: TGCGCCAGCAGCCAGACTAGTTCCTACAATGAGCAGTTCTTC
CDR3aa: CASSQTSSYNEQFF

d_gene: TRBD1
abundance: .
v_gene: TRBV7-3
j_gene: TRBJ1-5
CDR3nt: TGTGCCAGCAGCCCCCCGGGACAGGGGTATAGCAATCAGCCCCAGCATTTT
CDR3aa: CASSPPGQGYSNQPQHF

d_gene: .
abundance: .
v_gene: TRBV7-7
j_gene: TRBJ2-7
CDR3nt: TGTGCCAGCAGCTTAGCCCAGGTTGAGTACGAGCAGTACTTC
CDR3aa: CASSLAQVEYEQYF

d_gene: TRBD1
abundance: .
v_gene: TRBV7-2
j_gene: TRBJ1-2
CDR3nt: TGTGCCAGCAGCTTAGCCCGGGACAGCGGAGGCTACACCTTC
CDR3aa: CASSLARDSGGYTF

d_gene: TRBD1
abundance: once
v_gene: TRBV5-4
j_gene: TRBJ1-2
CDR3nt: TGTGCCAGCAGCTTGGGCCACCGGGACAGTGTTTATGGCTACACCTTC
CDR3aa: CASSLGHRDSVYGYTF

d_gene: TRBD1
abundance: .
v_gene: TRBV6-6
j_gene: TRBJ1-4
CDR3nt: TGTGCCAGCTCCCGGGACAGGGTTGAAAAACTGTTTTTT
CDR3aa: CASSRDRVEKLFF

d_gene: TRBD2
abundance: .
v_gene: TRBV6-6
j_gene: TRBJ2-7
CDR3nt: TGTGCCAGCAGTTATTTTAGCGGGAGCTCCTACGAGCAGTACTTC
CDR3aa: CASSYFSGSSYEQYF

d_gene: TRBD2
abundance: .
v_gene: TRBV7-2
j_gene: TRBJ2-3
CDR3nt: TGTGCCAGCAGCTTAATGCTAGCGGGAGGGCGTTGGGGGCAGTATTTT
CDR3aa: CASSLMLAGGRWGQYF

d_gene: .
abundance: .
v_gene: TRBV29-1
j_gene: TRBJ2-3
CDR3nt: TGCAGCGTTTACTTCCGGGACTCTAGCACAGATACGCAGTATTTT
CDR3aa: CSVYFRDSSTDTQYF

d_gene: .
abundance: .
v_gene: TRBV4-2
j_gene: TRBJ2-6
CDR3nt: TGTGCCAGCAGCCAAGATAGCACTAGGCCCCCCCACTCTGGGGCCAACGTCCTGACTTTC
CDR3aa: CASSQDSTRPPHSGANVLTF

d_gene: TRBD2
abundance: .
v_gene: TRBV5-1
j_gene: TRBJ2-5
CDR3nt: TGCGCCAGCAGCTTGGGACTAGCCCCGTACCAAGAGACCCAGTACTTC
CDR3aa: CASSLGLAPYQETQYF

d_gene: TRBD2
abundance: .
v_gene: TRBV19
j_gene: TRBJ2-1
CDR3nt: TGTGCCAGTAGTCCAAAAATAGCGGGATCCCACTACAATGAGCAGTTCTTC
CDR3aa: CASSPKIAGSHYNEQFF

d_gene: .
abundance: .
v_gene: TRBV15
j_gene: TRBJ1-1
CDR3nt: TGTGCCACCAGCAGAGGAGCAGGGGTGAACACTGAAGCTTTCTTT
CDR3aa: CATSRGAGVNTEAFF

d_gene: .
abundance: .
v_gene: TRBV14
j_gene: TRBJ1-2
CDR3nt: TGTGCCAGCAGCCAAGAACCGGGAACCTTCTATGGCTACACCTTC
CDR3aa: CASSQEPGTFYGYTF

d_gene: TRBD1
abundance: .
v_gene: TRBV5-4
j_gene: TRBJ1-6
CDR3nt: TGTGCCAGCAGCTTGCGACAGGGGGTTTTAAATTCACCCCTCCACTTT
CDR3aa: CASSLRQGVLNSPLHF

d_gene: TRBD2
abundance: once
v_gene: TRBV5-1
j_gene: TRBJ2-1
CDR3nt: TGCGCCAGCAGCTGGGGGACTAGCGAGGGAGGTGAGCAGTTCTTC
CDR3aa: CASSWGTSEGGEQFF

d_gene: TRBD2
abundance: .
v_gene: TRBV19
j_gene: TRBJ2-3
CDR3nt: TGTGCCAGTAGTATAAAGGCGGGGGAGACAGATACGCAGTATTTT
CDR3aa: CASSIKAGETDTQYF

d_gene: .
abundance: .
v_gene: TRBV7-9
j_gene: TRBJ1-1
CDR3nt: TGTGCCAGCAGCTTATCTCCAGGGGTTATCACTGAAGCTTTCTTT
CDR3aa: CASSLSPGVITEAFF

d_gene: .
abundance: .
v_gene: TRBV5-1
j_gene: TRBJ1-2
CDR3nt: TGCGCCAGCAGCTTTGGGGGCCCGCTCAGTTTC
CDR3aa: CASSFGGPLSF

d_gene: .
abundance: .
v_gene: TRBV5-1
j_gene: TRBJ1-1
CDR3nt: TGCGCCAGCAGCTTGCCAGGCGGAGGCACTGAAGCTTTCTTT
CDR3aa: CASSLPGGGTEAFF